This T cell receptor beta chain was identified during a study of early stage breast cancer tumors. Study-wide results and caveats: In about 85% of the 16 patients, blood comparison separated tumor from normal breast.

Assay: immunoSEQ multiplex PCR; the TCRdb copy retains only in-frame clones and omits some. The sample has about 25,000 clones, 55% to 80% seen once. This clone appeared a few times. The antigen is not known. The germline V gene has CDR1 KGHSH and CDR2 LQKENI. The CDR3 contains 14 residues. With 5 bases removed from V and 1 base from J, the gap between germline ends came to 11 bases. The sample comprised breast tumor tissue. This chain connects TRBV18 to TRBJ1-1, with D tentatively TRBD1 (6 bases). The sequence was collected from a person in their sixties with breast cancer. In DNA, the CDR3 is TGTGCCAGCTCATCCCAACAGGGGAACACTGAAGCTTTCTTT. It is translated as CASSSQQGNTEAFF.